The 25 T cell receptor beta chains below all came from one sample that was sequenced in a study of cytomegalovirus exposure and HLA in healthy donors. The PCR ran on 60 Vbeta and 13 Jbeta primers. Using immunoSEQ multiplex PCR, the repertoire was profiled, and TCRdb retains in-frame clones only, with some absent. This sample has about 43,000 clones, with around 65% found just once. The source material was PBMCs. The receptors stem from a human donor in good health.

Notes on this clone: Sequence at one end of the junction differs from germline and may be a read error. CDR3 loop: CASSTGGPTREQYF. DNA of the CDR3: TGTGCTAGCAGCACAGGGGGGCCTACGCGGGAGCAGTACTTC. This chain links TRBV7-7 with TRBJ2-7; 8 bases are a match to TRBD1. The CDR3 covers 14 residues. Germline assignment: CDR1 SSHAT and CDR2 FNYEAQ (reference sequence).

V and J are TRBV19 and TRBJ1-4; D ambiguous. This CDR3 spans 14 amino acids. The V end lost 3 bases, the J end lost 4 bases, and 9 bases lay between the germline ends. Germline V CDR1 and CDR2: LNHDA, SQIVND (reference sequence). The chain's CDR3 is CASSIRRINEKLFF. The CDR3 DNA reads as TGTGCCAGTAGTATTCGGCGGATTAATGAAAAACTGTTTTTT.

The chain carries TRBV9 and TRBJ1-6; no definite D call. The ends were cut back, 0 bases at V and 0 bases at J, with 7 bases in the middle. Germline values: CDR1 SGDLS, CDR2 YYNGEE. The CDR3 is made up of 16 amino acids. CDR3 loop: CASSVGGSSYNSPLHF. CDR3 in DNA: TGTGCCAGCAGCGTAGGAGGAAGCTCCTATAATTCACCCCTCCACTTT.

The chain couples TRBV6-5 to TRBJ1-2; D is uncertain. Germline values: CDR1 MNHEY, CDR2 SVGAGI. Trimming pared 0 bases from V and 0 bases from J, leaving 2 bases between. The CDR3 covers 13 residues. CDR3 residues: CASSYSTNYGYTF. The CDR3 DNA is TGTGCCAGCAGTTACTCCACTAACTATGGCTACACCTTC.

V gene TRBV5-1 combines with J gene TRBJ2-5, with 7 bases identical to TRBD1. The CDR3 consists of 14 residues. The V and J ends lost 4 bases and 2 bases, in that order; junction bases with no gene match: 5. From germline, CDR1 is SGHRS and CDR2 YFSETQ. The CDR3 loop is CASSLQGPQETQYF. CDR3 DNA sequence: TGCGCCAGCAGCCTACAGGGGCCTCAAGAGACCCAGTACTTC.

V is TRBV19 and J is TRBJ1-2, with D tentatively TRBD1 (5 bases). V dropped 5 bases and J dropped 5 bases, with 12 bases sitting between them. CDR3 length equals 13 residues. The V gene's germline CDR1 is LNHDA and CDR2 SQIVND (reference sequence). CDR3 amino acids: CASSLDREYGYTF. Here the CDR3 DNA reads TGTGCCAGTAGTCTCGACAGAGAGTATGGCTACACCTTC.

The CDR3 loop is CAWRSGGVELFF. The CDR3 region has the DNA TGTGCCTGGAGATCAGGGGGCGTGGAGCTGTTTTTT. The chain employs TRBV30 and TRBJ2-2; 8 nucleotides match TRBD1. This CDR3 comprises 12 residues. The V gene's germline CDR1 is GTSNPN and CDR2 SVGIG (reference sequence). V lost 3 bases and J lost 10; bases outside the gene matches: 4.

For the CDR3, the DNA is TGTGCCAGCAGACAGGGGAATGAGCAGTTCTTC. Translated: CASRQGNEQFF. This chain links TRBV2 with TRBJ2-1, with 7 bases fitting TRBD1. J gave up 7 bases and V 6 bases, and 0 bases lay outside the gene matches. Germline V gene lookup returns CDR1 SNHLY and CDR2 FYNNEI. The CDR3 loop spans 11 amino acids.

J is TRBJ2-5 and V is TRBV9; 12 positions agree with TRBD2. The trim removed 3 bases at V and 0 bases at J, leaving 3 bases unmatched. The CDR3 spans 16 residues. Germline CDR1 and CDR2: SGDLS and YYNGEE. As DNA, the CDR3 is TGTGCCAGCAGCGGTGGGACTAGCGGGTACCAAGAGACCCAGTACTTC. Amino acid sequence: CASSGGTSGYQETQYF. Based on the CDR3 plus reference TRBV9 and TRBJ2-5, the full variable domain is DSGVTQTPKHLITATGQRVTLRCSPRSGDLSVYWYQQSLDQGLQFLIQYYNGEERAKGNILERFSAQQFPDLHSELNLSSLELGDSALYFCASSGGTSGYQETQYFGPGTRLLVL.

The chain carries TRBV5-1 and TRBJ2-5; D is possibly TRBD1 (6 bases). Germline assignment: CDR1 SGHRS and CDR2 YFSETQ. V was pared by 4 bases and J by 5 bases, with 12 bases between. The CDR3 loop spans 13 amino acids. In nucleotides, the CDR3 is TGCGCCAGCAGCCCCACAGGGTCGGAGACCCAGTACTTC. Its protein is CASSPTGSETQYF.

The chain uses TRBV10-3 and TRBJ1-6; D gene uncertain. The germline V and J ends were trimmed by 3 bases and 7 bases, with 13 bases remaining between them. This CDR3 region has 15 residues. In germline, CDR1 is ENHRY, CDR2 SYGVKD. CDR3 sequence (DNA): TGTGCCATCAGTGATAATATTGTAGCAAATTCACCCCTCCACTTT. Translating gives CAISDNIVANSPLHF.

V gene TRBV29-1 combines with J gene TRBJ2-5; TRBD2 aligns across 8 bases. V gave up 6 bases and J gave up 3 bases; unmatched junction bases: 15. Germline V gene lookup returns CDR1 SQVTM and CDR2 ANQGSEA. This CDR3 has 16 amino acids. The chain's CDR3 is CSVALLGSGEKETQYF. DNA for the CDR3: TGCAGCGTCGCTCTGCTGGGTAGCGGGGAAAAAGAGACCCAGTACTTC.

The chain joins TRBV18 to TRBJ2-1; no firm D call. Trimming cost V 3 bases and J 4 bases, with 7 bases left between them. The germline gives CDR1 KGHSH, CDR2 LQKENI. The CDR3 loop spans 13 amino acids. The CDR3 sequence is CASSPSEYNEQFF. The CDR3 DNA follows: TGTGCCAGCTCACCGTCGGAGTACAATGAGCAGTTCTTC.

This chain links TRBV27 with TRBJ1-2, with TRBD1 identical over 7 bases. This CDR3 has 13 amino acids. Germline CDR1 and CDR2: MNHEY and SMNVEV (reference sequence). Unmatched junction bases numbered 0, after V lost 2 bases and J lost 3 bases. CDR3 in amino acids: CASSLGTDYGYTF. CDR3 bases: TGTGCCAGCAGTTTAGGGACAGACTATGGCTACACCTTC.

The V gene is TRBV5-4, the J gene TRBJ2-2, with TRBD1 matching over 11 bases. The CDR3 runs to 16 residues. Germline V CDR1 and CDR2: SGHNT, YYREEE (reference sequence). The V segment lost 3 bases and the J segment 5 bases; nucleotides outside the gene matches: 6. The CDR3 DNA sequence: TGTGCCAGCAGCTCTCGGACAGGGGGCCCAACCGGGGAGCTGTTTTTT. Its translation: CASSSRTGGPTGELFF.

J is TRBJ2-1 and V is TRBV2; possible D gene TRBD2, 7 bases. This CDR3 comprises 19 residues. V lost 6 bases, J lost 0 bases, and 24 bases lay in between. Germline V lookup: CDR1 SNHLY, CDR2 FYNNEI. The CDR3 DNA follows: TGTGCCAGCAGAGTGAGTCCTTGGGGGGGGCGGAGCTCCTACAATGAGCAGTTCTTC. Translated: CASRVSPWGGRSSYNEQFF.

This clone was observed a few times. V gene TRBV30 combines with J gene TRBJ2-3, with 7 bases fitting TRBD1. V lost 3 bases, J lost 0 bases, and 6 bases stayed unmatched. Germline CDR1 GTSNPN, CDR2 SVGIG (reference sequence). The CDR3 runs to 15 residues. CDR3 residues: CAWSSTGDSTDTQYF. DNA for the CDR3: TGTGCCTGGAGCTCCACAGGGGATAGCACAGATACGCAGTATTTT.

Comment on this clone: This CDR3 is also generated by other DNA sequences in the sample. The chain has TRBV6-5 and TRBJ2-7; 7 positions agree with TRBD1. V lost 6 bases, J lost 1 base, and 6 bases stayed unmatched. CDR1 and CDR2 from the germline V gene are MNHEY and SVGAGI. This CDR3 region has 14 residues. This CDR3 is CASSSPGQSYEQYF. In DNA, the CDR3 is TGTGCCAGCAGCTCGCCGGGACAGTCCTACGAGCAGTACTTC.

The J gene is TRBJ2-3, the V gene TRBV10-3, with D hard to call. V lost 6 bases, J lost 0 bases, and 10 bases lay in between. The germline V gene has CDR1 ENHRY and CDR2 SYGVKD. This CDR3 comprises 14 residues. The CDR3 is CAIRVLTSTDTQYF. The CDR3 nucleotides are TGTGCCATCAGGGTCCTAACTAGCACAGATACGCAGTATTTT.

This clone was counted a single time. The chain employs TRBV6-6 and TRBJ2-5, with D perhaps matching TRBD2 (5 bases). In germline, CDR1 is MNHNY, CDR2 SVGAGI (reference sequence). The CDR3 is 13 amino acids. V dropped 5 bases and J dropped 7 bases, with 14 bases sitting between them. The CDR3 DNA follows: TGTGCCAGCAGTGTCAAATTTGCGGGGACCCAGTACTTC. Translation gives CASSVKFAGTQYF.

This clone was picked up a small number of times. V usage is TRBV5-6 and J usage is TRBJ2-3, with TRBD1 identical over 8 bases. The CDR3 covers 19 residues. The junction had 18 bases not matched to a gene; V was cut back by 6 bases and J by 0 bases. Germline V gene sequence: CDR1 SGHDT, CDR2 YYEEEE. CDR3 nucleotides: TGTGCCAGCAACAAACCGGGACAGGCCTTCCAATTAAGCACAGATACGCAGTATTTT. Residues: CASNKPGQAFQLSTDTQYF.

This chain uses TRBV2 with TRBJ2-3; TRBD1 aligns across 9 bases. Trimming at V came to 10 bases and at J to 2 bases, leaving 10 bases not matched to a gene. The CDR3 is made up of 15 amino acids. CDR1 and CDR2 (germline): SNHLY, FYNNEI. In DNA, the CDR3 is TGTGCCACAACAGGGGGCGTTCGGTCCACAGATACGCAGTATTTT. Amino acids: CATTGGVRSTDTQYF.

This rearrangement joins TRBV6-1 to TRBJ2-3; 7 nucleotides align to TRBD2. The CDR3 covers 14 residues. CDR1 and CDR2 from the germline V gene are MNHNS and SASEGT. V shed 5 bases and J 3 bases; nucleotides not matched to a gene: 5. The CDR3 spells CASSTGGRTDTQYF. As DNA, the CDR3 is TGTGCCAGCAGTACCGGGGGGAGGACAGATACGCAGTATTTT.

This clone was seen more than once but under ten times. DNA of the CDR3: TGTGCCAGCAGTTACTCGACACTAGTTTTCCACGAGCAGTACTTC. As protein: CASSYSTLVFHEQYF. The V call is TRBV6-5, the J call TRBJ2-7; tentatively, D is TRBD2 (5 bases). The CDR3 runs 15 residues. The V gene lost 0 bases and the J gene lost 5 bases, with 14 bases spanning the gap. Germline-derived CDR1 and CDR2 are MNHEY and SVGAGI.

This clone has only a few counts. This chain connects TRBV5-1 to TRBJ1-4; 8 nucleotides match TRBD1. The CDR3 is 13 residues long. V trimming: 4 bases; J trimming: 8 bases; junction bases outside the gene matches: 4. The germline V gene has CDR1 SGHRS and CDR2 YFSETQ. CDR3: CASSEPGGEKLFF. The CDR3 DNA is TGCGCCAGCAGCGAACCAGGGGGCGAAAAACTGTTTTTT. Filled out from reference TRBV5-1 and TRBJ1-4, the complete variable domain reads KAGVTQTPRYLIKTRGQQVTLSCSPISGHRSVSWYQQTPGQGLQFLFEYFSETQRNKGNFPGRFSGRQFSNSRSEMNVSTLELGDSALYLCASSEPGGEKLFFGSGTQLSVL.